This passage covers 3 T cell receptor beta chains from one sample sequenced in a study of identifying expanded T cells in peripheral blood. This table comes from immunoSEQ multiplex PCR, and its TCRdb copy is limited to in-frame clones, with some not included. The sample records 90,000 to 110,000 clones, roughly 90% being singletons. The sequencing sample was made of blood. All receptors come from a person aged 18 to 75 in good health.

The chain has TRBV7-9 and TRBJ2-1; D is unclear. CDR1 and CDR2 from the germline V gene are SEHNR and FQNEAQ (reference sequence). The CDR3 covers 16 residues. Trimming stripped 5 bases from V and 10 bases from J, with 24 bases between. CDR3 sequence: CASSNPPPRQAGEQFF. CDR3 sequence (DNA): TGTGCCAGCAGCAACCCCCCCCCGAGACAAGCCGGGGAGCAGTTCTTC.

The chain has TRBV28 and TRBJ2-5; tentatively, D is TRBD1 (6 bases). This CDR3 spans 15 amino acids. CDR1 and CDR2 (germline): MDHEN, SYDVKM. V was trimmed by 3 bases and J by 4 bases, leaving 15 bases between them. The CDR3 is CASSFLTGGGETQYF. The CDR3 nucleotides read TGTGCCAGCAGTTTTCTGACAGGAGGTGGAGAGACCCAGTACTTC.

The DNA of the CDR3 is TGTGCCAGCAGCGACCAGATGGGCAGGGGCATTGATTCACCCCTCCACTTT. Translated, it gives CASSDQMGRGIDSPLHF. V usage is TRBV9 and J usage is TRBJ1-6; D is possibly TRBD1 (6 bases). The CDR3 covers 17 residues. V gave up 3 bases and J gave up 8 bases, with 21 bases separating them. The germline V gene encodes CDR1 SGDLS and CDR2 YYNGEE.